The T cell receptor (beta chain) described here comes from a study of PD-1 blockade in classical Hodgkin lymphoma. Overall study: The nivolumab dose that patients received was 3 mg/kg, given intravenously every 2 weeks.

Profiled with immunoSEQ multiplex PCR; TCRdb holds only in-frame clones, not every one. The table has 60,000 to 65,000 clones, 88% seen once. Study findings and constraints: A reduction in baseline TCR diversity was reportedly seen in newly diagnosed patients relative to healthy donors. Complete responders started with a diversity level that resembled newly diagnosed patients at baseline. Diversity in CD4+ TCRs, unlike that measured in CD8+ TCRs, had risen significantly by C4D1.

Of note for this clone: The target antigen is unknown.

Autologous stem cell transplantation was followed by relapse in every patient, and brentuximab vedotin exposure varied. The V gene's germline CDR1 is GTSNPN and CDR2 SVGIG (reference sequence). Trimming took 0 bases from V and 3 from J, leaving 5 bases between them. This CDR3 is built from 12 residues. The TCR was taken from a human donor with classical Hodgkin lymphoma. The source was peripheral blood mononuclear cells (PBMCs), collected at baseline. The V gene is TRBV30, the J gene TRBJ1-1; no firm D call. The CDR3 DNA is TGTGCCTGGAGTGTAAGTTACACTGAAGCTTTCTTT. Its translation is CAWSVSYTEAFF.